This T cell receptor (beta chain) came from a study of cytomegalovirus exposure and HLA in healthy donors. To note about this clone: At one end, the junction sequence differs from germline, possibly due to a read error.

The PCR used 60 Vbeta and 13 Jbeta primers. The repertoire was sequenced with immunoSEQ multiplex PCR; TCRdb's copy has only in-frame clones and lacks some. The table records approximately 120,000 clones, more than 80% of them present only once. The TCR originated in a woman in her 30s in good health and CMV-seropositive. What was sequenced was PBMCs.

The CDR3 coding sequence is TGTTCCAGCAGCCCCAACCCGGTGGATGAGCAGTTCTTC. It is translated as CSSSPNPVDEQFF. This chain uses TRBV7-9 with TRBJ2-1, with no clear D. CDR1 and CDR2 (germline): SEHNR, FQNEAQ (reference sequence). The CDR3 totals 13 residues.